These T cell receptor beta chains were read from a single sample in a study of blood T cell repertoires in COVID-19. Assay: immunoSEQ multiplex PCR; the TCRdb copy retains only in-frame clones and omits some. The sample records around 200,000 clones, 75% to 90% being singletons. The material sequenced was PBMCs or T cells enriched from blood (not recorded which). The receptors here all came from a man in his forties who had recovered from COVID-19. Both conserved end residues are part of each CDR3.

>TRBJ1-6|TRBV12-5
CASGLRQTFNSPLHF
>TRBJ1-4|TRBV27
CASSPHGGTNEKLFF
>TRBJ2-5|TRBV10-3
CAINADRDRVFETQYF
>TRBJ1-1|TRBV6-5
CASSYGQGATEAFF
>TRBJ2-1|TRBV12-5
CASHSSGTGGGEQFF
>TRBJ1-3|TRBV3-1/TRBV3-2
CASSQEAGARGNTIYF
>TRBJ1-1|TRBV5-5
CASRGDLNTEAFF
>TRBJ1-3|TRBV7-2
CASSQGAAAGNTIYF
>TRBJ2-7|TRBV19
CASSLRDRSAEQYF
>TRBJ1-4|TRBV13
CASSPTGDGDEKLFF
>TRBJ1-2|TRBV10-3
CAISGLTVGQGAGDYGYTF
>TRBJ1-1|TRBV20-1
CSARTSQF
>TRBJ2-3|TRBV19
CASSPNAGGLNTQYF
>TRBJ1-1|TRBV10-3
CAISDPTGGDIFAFF
>TRBJ1-2|TRBV20-1
CSAPPGYTF
>TRBJ2-1|TRBV12-5
CASDPGTLGDEQFF
>TRBJ1-6|TRBV5-1
CASSVGQGHYNSPLHF
>TRBJ2-7|TRBV11-2
CASSLGTPTYEQYF
>TRBJ2-1|TRBV18
CASSYGQAAYNEQFF
>TRBJ1-1|TRBV30
CAWRRVVGNTEAFF
>TRBJ1-1|TRBV19
CASSSDTTNTEAFF
>TRBJ2-3|TRBV24-1
CATSDLFSGLEATDTQYF
>TRBJ2-7|TRBV2
CASSVRVAGGPHEQYF
>TRBJ1-4|TRBV4-1
CASSQVGRTGGQEKLFF
>TRBJ2-3|TRBV6-5
CASSYTTGTRDTQYF
>TRBJ2-2|TRBV19
CASSSGAVTGELFF
>TRBJ1-1|TRBV5-1
CASTPTGTTNTEAFF
>TRBJ1-6|TRBV13
CASSLGTELNSPLHF
>TRBJ2-5|TRBV19
CASSPDGIPEETQYF
>TRBJ2-2|TRBV30
CASSGGGLSGELFF
>TRBJ1-2|TRBV18
CASSQGSSYGYTF
>TRBJ1-3|TRBV10-3
CAISESFEGNTIYF
>TRBJ1-1|TRBV30
CAWEPQGEPFF
>TRBJ1-2|TRBV3-1/TRBV3-2
CASSVSAGTPYGYTF
>TRBJ1-1|TRBV6-5
CASSYFGQNTEAFF
>TRBJ1-6|TRBV12-5
CASGRDRGFLLHF
>TRBJ1-6|TRBV6-1
CASSEQRTAYNSPLHF
>TRBJ1-2|TRBV6-5
CASSYEGLRGYTF
>TRBJ1-1|TRBV19
CASSLRGNTEAFF
>TRBJ1-2|TRBV19
CASLALDRGLYGYTF
>TRBJ1-3|TRBV9
CASSVGGDSGNTIYF
>TRBJ2-5|TRBV9
CASSVTQGAPYQETQYF
>TRBJ2-1|TRBV27
CASSRAGESEQFF
>TRBJ1-2|TRBV28
CASRSGTGGNYGYTF
>TRBJ1-5|TRBV3-1/TRBV3-2
CASSRGREDQPQHF
>TRBJ2-2|TRBV5-8
CASSRPTANTGELFF
>TRBJ1-6|TRBV4-1
CASSQGGQGASSPLHF
>TRBJ1-1|TRBV9
CASSGGQAGNTEAFF
>TRBJ1-1|TRBV10-1
CASSEASGVHMNTEAFF
>TRBJ1-2|TRBV9
CASSDSRGSYGYTF
>TRBJ2-1|TRBV3-1/TRBV3-2
CASSPSSHYNEQFF
>TRBJ1-1|TRBV5-1
CASSHRTGTNTEAFF
>TRBJ1-6|TRBV28
CASSSGNSPLHF
>TRBJ1-2|TRBV7-9
CASSLKTGFHGYTF
>TRBJ1-5|TRBV6-1
CASSDSHNQPQHF
>TRBJ2-1|TRBV9
CASSVAVEGEQFF
>TRBJ1-6|TRBV28
CASKDSLVSPLHF